This T cell receptor (beta chain) was retrieved from a study of metastatic and nonmetastatic thyroid tumors. Study summary: Across blood and tumor or nodule tissue, repertoires from malignant and benign thyroid patients were compared with one another. Points from the study as a whole: Benign nodules were reported to have significantly lower TCR beta diversity than malignant thyroid tumors, in blood and tumor.

Authors' methods: The distant-metastasis classifier for papillary thyroid cancer was built from CDR3 differences across clinicopathological groups. From the PCR reads, TCRdb re-called clones with MiXCR. TCRdb, not the original authors, processed these V and J calls. Of about 20,000 clones in the sample, more than 30% were seen once. A remark on this clone: The antigen is unknown.

No patient had received any treatment before thyroid surgery. V was clipped by 0 bases and J by 1 base, with 8 bases between them. The CDR3 covers 14 residues. CDR1 is SGHDT and CDR2 is YYEEEE in the germline V gene. The sequenced material came from tumor tissue. The V gene is TRBV5-6, the J gene TRBJ2-7; D not resolved. This TCR was recovered from a female donor with papillary thyroid cancer or a benign thyroid nodule (not recorded which). Some clones in this sample may be carry-over from other donors' samples. The CDR3 spells CASSLDGASYEQYF. CDR3 DNA sequence: TGTGCCAGCAGCTTGGATGGCGCATCCTACGAGCAGTACTTC.